This T cell receptor (beta chain) was recorded in a study of cytomegalovirus exposure and HLA in healthy donors. Study-level findings and limits: For most subjects, TCR beta sequences were reported to predict HLA-A and HLA-B alleles with accuracy. The majority of CMV-associated TCR beta chains were reported as apparently HLA-restricted in a later analysis. Indistinguishable V segments, including TRBV6-2 and TRBV6-3, were excluded.

Germline V gives CDR1 MNHEY, CDR2 SVGAGI. This CDR3 comprises 16 residues. V was clipped by 4 bases and J by 2 bases; unmatched bases: 9. Primers: 60 Vbeta forward and 13 Jbeta reverse. The data were produced by immunoSEQ multiplex PCR, yet TCRdb's version contains in-frame clones alone and is incomplete. Of 70,000 to 90,000 clones listed, 72% are singletons. As for this clone: Antigen unknown.

Sequences were obtained from PBMCs. This chain joins TRBV6-5 and TRBJ2-5, with 8 bases fitting TRBD1. The receptor's source is a man aged 60 to 69 in good health and CMV-seropositive. CDR3 sequence: CASSSGTGNLQETQYF. In DNA, the CDR3 is TGTGCCAGCAGTTCCGGGACAGGTAACCTACAAGAGACCCAGTACTTC.